These 15 T cell receptor beta chains originate from one sample sequenced in a study of CD8+CD57+ T cells in acquired aplastic anemia. Genomic DNA, the template, was used for profiling of the TCR beta VDJ and CDR3. TCRdb ran MiXCR on the reads and lists one entry per CDR3 protein. The sample includes over 40,000 distinct CDR3 sequences, 70% to 80% seen only once; the top ten take 30% to 40%. Material for sequencing was sorted CD4+, CD8+, or CD8+CD57+ T cells (not recorded which) from PBMCs. These TCRs come from a human donor in good health, serving as a control.

This clonotype came up a few times. The chain couples TRBV29-1 to TRBJ1-2; D is perhaps TRBD1 (5 bases). The CDR3 has 12 amino acids. V lost 4 bases, J lost 7 bases, and 13 bases lay in between. CDR1 is SQVTM and CDR2 is ANQGSEA in the germline V gene. CDR3 protein: CSVAAGISGYTF. The CDR3, as DNA: TGCAGCGTTGCGGCAGGGATCAGTGGCTACACCTTC.

This chain joins TRBV24-1 and TRBJ2-5, with no clear D. Trimming took 1 base from V and 4 from J, leaving 9 bases between them. The CDR3 totals 14 residues. Per the germline V gene, CDR1 is KGHDR and CDR2 is SFDVKD. The CDR3 spells CATSDFSTGETQYF. The DNA for the CDR3 is TGTGCCACCAGTGATTTCAGCACTGGAGAGACCCAGTACTTC.

CDR3 loop: CATSSGRGNEYEQYF. The CDR3 nucleotides read TGTGCCACCAGCAGCGGACGGGGGAACGAATACGAGCAGTACTTC. This chain connects TRBV15 to TRBJ2-7, with D tentatively TRBD2 (6 bases). V gave up 3 bases and J gave up 4 bases, with 16 bases separating them. This CDR3 contains 15 residues. Germline V gene data show CDR1 as LNHNV and CDR2 as YYDKDF (reference sequence).

Ten or more counts support this clonotype. The chain employs TRBV6-6 and TRBJ2-7; D ambiguous. Germline V gene data show CDR1 as MNHNY and CDR2 as SVGAGI (reference sequence). V gave up 2 bases and J gave up 3 bases, with 5 bases separating them. The CDR3 length is 12 residues. CDR3 loop: CASSYLIYEQYF. For the CDR3, the DNA is TGTGCCAGCAGTTACCTCATCTACGAGCAGTACTTC.

The V gene is TRBV25-1, the J gene TRBJ2-3; D possibly corresponds to TRBD1 (5 bases). The V gene lost 5 bases and the J gene lost 0 bases, with 12 bases spanning the gap. Germline assignment: CDR1 MGHDK and CDR2 SYGVNS. CDR3 size: 15 residues. Written as DNA, the CDR3 is TGTGCCAGCAGTAACCTGACAGCTAGCACAGATACGCAGTATTTT. Protein: CASSNLTASTDTQYF.

The chain carries TRBV20-1 and TRBJ1-1; D may be TRBD1 (5 bases). This CDR3 contains 15 residues. Germline lookup yields CDR1 DFQATT and CDR2 SNEGSKA (reference sequence). V was trimmed by 1 base and J by 2 bases, leaving 14 bases between them. The CDR3 here is CSARALLRGNTEAFF. The CDR3 DNA reads TGCAGTGCTAGAGCGTTACTGAGGGGTAACACTGAAGCTTTCTTT.

The chain links TRBV9 to TRBJ1-4, with D possibly TRBD1 on 5 matching bases. Germline CDR1 SGDLS, CDR2 YYNGEE. The V gene lost 4 bases and the J gene lost 7 bases, with 11 bases spanning the gap. CDR3 length: 13 amino acids. The CDR3 spells CASSPTQGEKLFF. DNA of the CDR3: TGTGCCAGCAGCCCTACCCAGGGTGAAAAACTGTTTTTT.

This clonotype was seen only a few times. The chain recombines TRBV3-1 with TRBJ2-7; D is undetermined. CDR3 size: 13 residues. Germline V CDR1 and CDR2: LGHDT, YNNKEL (reference sequence). V was trimmed by 3 bases and J by 6 bases, leaving 12 bases between them. This CDR3 is CASSQRLESEQYF. CDR3 sequence (DNA): TGTGCCAGCAGCCAGAGGCTTGAGTCCGAGCAGTACTTC.

The CDR3 loop reads CAITQGETSYEQYV. CDR3 DNA: TGTGCCATCACCCAAGGGGAAACCTCCTACGAGCAGTACGTC. This sequence joins TRBV10-3 and TRBJ2-7; D possibly corresponds to TRBD1 (5 bases). This CDR3 is built from 14 residues. Germline V gene lookup returns CDR1 ENHRY and CDR2 SYGVKD. The V gene lost 7 bases and the J gene lost 0 bases, with 13 bases spanning the gap.

The table lists this clonotype with a few counts. The chain has TRBV9 and TRBJ1-2; D unclear. The CDR3 consists of 11 residues. Germline CDR1 is SGDLS and CDR2 is YYNGEE. Deletions cut 3 bases from V and 2 bases from J, with 2 bases between. The CDR3 protein is CASSENYGYTF. DNA of the CDR3: TGTGCCAGCAGCGAAAACTATGGCTACACCTTC.

The V and J genes are TRBV7-2 and TRBJ1-1; 7 nucleotides align to TRBD1. In germline, CDR1 is SGHTA, CDR2 FQGNSA. The CDR3 has 13 amino acids. V was clipped by 7 bases and J by 2 bases; unmatched bases: 4. CDR3 DNA sequence: TGTGCCAGCAACTACAGGGGAAACACTGAAGCTTTCTTT. Translating it yields CASNYRGNTEAFF.

This chain joins TRBV10-3 and TRBJ1-1, with TRBD1 identical over 7 bases. The CDR3 is 12 amino acids. V was pared by 3 bases and J by 8 bases, with 3 bases of the junction left unmatched. In germline, CDR1 is ENHRY, CDR2 SYGVKD. Here the CDR3 reads CAISEATGEAFF. The CDR3 DNA reads as TGTGCCATCAGTGAAGCGACAGGGGAAGCTTTCTTT.

This clonotype was recorded only once. V usage is TRBV19 and J usage is TRBJ2-6; D not resolved. The length of the CDR3 is 14 residues. Trimming stripped 1 base from V and 0 bases from J, with 1 base between. Per germline, CDR1 LNHDA and CDR2 SQIVND (reference sequence). The chain's CDR3 is CASSIVSGANVLTF. The CDR3 nucleotides read TGTGCCAGTAGTATAGTCTCTGGGGCCAACGTCCTGACTTTC.

The chain uses TRBV2 and TRBJ1-2; maybe TRBD1 (5 bases). The CDR3 covers 14 residues. V was clipped by 6 bases and J by 3 bases, with 14 bases between them. Germline loops: CDR1 SNHLY, CDR2 FYNNEI. CDR3 in amino acids: CASSLYGTDYGYTF. CDR3 sequence (DNA): TGTGCCAGCAGCTTATATGGGACGGACTATGGCTACACCTTC.

This rearrangement joins TRBV2 to TRBJ1-5; TRBD1 is a possible D gene (6 bases). CDR3 size: 14 residues. The germline CDR1 and CDR2 sequences are SNHLY and FYNNEI. Trimming removed 2 bases from V and 7 bases from J, with 12 bases in between. CDR3: CASSENRALQPQHF. CDR3 sequence (DNA): TGTGCCAGCAGTGAAAACAGGGCATTGCAGCCCCAGCATTTT.